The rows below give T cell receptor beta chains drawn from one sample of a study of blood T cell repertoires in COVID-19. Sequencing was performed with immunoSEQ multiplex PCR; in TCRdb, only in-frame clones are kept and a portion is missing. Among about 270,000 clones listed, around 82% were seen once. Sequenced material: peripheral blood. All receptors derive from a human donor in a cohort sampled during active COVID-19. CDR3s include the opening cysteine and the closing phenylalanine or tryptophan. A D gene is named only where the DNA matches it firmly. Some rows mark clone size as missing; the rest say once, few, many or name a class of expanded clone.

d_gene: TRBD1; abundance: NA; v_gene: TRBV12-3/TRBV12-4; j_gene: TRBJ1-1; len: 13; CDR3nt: TGTGCCAGCAGTTTGACAGGGCCGACTGAAGCTTTCTTT; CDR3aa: CASSLTGPTEAFF
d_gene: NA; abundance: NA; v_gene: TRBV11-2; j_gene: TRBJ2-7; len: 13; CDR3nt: TGTGCCAGCTCCGCTACTAGGGCCGGCGAGCAGTACTTC; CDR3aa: CASSATRAGEQYF
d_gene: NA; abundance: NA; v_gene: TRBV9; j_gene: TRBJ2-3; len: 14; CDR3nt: TGTGCCAGCAGCGTAGCAGGGAACCCCTATACGCAGTATTTT; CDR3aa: CASSVAGNPYTQYF
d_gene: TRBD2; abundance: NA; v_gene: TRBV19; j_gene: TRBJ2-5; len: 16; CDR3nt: TGTGCCAGTACTTCTCACAGTCGGGGGGGCCAGGTGACCCAGTACTTC; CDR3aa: CASTSHSRGGQVTQYF
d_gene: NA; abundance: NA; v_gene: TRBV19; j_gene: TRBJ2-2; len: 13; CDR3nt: TGTGCCAGACCCGAAGGGGGTGCCGGGGAGCTGTTTTTT; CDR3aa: CARPEGGAGELFF
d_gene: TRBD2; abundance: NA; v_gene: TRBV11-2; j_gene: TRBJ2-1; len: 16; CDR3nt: TGTGCCAGCAGCTTAGGGGGACTAGTCCCCTACAATGAGCAGTTCTTC; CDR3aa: CASSLGGLVPYNEQFF
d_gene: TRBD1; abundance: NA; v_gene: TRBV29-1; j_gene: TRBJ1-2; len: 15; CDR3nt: TGCAGCGTTGTTGATACAGGGGGCAACGGCTATGGCTACACCTTC; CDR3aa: CSVVDTGGNGYGYTF
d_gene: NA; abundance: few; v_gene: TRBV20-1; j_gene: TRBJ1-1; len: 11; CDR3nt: TGCAGCCTATGGGGGCCCACTGAAGCTTTCTTT; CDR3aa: CSLWGPTEAFF
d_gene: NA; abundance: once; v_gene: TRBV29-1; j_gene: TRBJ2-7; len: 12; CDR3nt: TGCAGCGTCCCCTCGAGCTCCTACGAGCAGTACTTC; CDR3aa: CSVPSSSYEQYF
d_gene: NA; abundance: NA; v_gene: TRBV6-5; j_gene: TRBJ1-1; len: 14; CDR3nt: TGTGCCAGCAGTTCCGGGAGAATAAACACTGAAGCTTTCTTT; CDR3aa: CASSSGRINTEAFF
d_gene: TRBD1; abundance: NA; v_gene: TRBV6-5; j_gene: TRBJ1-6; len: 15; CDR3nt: TGTGCCAGCAGAAGCCGACAGGGTGGTAATTCACCCCTCCACTTT; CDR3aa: CASRSRQGGNSPLHF
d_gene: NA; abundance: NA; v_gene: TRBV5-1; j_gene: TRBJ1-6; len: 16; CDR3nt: TGCGCCAGCAGCCCGGCTGCCCGGGGATCTAATTCACCCCTCCACTTT; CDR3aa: CASSPAARGSNSPLHF
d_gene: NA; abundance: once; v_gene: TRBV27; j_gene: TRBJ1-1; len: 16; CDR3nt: TGTGCCAGCAGTCCCGGGCAGGGGTGGTATCGGGCTGAAGCTTTCTTT; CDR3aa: CASSPGQGWYRAEAFF
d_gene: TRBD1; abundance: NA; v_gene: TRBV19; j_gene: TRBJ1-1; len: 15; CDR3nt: TGTGCCAGTAGTATCCAGGGACAGTTGGGCACTGAAGCTTTCTTT; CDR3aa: CASSIQGQLGTEAFF
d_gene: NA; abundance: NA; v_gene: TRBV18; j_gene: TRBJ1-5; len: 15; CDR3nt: TGTGCCAGCTCACCCAAAGGGGGTTCAGGTCAGCCCCAGCATTTT; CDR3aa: CASSPKGGSGQPQHF
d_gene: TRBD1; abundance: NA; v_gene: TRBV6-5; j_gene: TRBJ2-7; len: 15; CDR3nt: TGTGCCAGCAGTTACTCGACAGGGAGAACCTACGAGCAGTACTTC; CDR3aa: CASSYSTGRTYEQYF
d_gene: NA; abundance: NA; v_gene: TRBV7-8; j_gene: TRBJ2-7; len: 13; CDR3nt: TGTGCCAGCAGCTTAGGGACAGCGATACAGCAGTACTTC; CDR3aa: CASSLGTAIQQYF
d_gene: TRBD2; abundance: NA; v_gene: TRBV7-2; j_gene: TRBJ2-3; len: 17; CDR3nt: TGTGCCAGCAGCTTACCTAAACTAGCGGGGGACACAGATACGCAGTATTTT; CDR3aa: CASSLPKLAGDTDTQYF
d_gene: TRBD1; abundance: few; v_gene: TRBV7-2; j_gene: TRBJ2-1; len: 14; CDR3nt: TGTGCCAGCAGCTTAGCGCTTAGAGGGACAGGGCAGTTCTTC; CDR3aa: CASSLALRGTGQFF
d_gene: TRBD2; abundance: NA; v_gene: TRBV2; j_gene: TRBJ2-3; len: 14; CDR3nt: TGTGCCAGCAGTGAAGAGCGGGAGCAAAATACGCAGTATTTT; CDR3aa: CASSEEREQNTQYF
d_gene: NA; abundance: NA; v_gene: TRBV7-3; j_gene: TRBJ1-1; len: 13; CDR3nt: TGTGCCAGCAGCTTATATGTGAACACTGAAGCTTTCTTT; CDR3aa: CASSLYVNTEAFF
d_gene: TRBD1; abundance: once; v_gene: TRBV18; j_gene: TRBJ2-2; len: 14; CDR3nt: TGTGCCAGCACCCCAGGGGGTTCCACCGGGGAGCTGTTTTTT; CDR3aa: CASTPGGSTGELFF
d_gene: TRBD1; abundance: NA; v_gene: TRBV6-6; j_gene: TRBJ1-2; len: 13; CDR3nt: TGTGCCAGTGGAAGACCAGGGGGCAATGGCTACACCTTC; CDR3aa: CASGRPGGNGYTF
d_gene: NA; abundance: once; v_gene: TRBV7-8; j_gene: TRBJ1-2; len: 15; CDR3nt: TGTGCCAGCAGCATCGGACAGAAATTTAACTATGGCTACACCTTC; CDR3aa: CASSIGQKFNYGYTF
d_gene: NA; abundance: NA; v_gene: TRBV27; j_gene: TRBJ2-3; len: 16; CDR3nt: TGTGCCAGCAGTTTATGGCGGAGGGCTAGCACAGATACGCAGTATTTT; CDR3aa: CASSLWRRASTDTQYF
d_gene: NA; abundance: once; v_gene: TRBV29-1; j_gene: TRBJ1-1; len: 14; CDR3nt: TGCAGCGTTGAAGGGACCCCGCGGGGGGGTGAAGCTTTCTTT; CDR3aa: CSVEGTPRGGEAFF
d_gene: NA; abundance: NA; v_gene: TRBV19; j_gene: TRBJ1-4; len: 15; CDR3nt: TGTGCCAGTAGTCCCCCAGGGACAAGGCGTGAAAAACTGTTTTTT; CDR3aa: CASSPPGTRREKLFF
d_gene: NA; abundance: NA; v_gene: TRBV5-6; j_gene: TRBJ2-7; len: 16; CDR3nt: TGTGCCAGCAGCGCAGTCCCTGGCAGGGCAATCTACGAGCAGTACTTC; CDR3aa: CASSAVPGRAIYEQYF
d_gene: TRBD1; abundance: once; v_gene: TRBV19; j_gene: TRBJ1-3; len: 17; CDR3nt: TGTGCCAGTAGTATCGGGACAGGGGGCCACTCTGGAAACACCATATATTTT; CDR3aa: CASSIGTGGHSGNTIYF
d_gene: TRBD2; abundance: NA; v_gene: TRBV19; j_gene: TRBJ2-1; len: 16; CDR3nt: TGTGCCAGTAGTTCGCCACGGACTAGCGGGAGACAAGAGCAGTTCTTC; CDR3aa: CASSSPRTSGRQEQFF